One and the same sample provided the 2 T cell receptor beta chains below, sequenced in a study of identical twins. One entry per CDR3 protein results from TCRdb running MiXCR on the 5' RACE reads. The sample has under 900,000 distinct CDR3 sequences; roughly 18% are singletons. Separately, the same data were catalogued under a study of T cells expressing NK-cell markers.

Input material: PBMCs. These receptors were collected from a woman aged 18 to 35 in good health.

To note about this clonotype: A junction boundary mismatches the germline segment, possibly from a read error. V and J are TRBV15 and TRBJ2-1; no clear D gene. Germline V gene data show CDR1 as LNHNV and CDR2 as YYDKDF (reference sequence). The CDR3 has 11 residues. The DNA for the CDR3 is TGTACCACCGGTGTTACACACGAGCAGTTCTTC. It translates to CTTGVTHEQFF.

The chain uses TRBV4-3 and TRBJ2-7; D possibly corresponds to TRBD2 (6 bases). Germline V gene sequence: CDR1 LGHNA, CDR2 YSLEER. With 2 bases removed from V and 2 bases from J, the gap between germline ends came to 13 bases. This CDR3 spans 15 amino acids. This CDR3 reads CASSQQAGGPYEQYF. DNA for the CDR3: TGCGCCAGCAGCCAACAAGCGGGTGGACCCTACGAGCAGTACTTC.